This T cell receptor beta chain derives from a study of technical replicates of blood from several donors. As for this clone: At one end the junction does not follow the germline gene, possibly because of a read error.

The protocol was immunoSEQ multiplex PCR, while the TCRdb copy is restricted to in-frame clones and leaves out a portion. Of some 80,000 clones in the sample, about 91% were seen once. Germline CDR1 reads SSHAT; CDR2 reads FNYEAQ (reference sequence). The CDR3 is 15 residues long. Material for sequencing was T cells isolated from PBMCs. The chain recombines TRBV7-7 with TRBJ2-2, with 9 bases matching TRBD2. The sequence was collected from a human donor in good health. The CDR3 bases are TGTGCTAGCAGCTTAAACGCGGGAGGGACCGGGGAGCTGTTTTTT. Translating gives CASSLNAGGTGELFF.